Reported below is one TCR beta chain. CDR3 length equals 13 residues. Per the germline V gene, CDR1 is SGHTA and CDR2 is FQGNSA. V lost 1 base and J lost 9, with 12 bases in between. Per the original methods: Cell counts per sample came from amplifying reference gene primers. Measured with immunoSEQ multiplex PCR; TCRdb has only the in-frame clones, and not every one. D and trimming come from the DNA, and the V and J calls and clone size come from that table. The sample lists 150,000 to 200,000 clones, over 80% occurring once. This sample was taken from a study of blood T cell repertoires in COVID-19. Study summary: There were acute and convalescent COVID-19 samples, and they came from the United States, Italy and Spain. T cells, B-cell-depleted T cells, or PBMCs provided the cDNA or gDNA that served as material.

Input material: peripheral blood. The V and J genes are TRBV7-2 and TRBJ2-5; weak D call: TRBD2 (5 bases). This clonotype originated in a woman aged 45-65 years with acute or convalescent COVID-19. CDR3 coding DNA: TGTGCCAGCAGCTTAGAGTGGGAGAAGGCCCAGTACTTC. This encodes CASSLEWEKAQYF. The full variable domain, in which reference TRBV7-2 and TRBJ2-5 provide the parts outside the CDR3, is GAGVSQSPSNKVTEKGKDVELRCDPISGHTALYWYRQSLGQGLEFLIYFQGNSAPDKSGLPSDRFSAERTGGSVSTLTIQRTQQEDSAVYLCASSLEWEKAQYFGPGTRLLVL.